One and the same sample provided the 31 T cell receptor beta chains below, sequenced in a study of Ad26.COV2.S vaccination and SARS-CoV-2 variants. Regarding treatment: roughly 18 received Ad26.COV2.S at low or high dose, single or two shots; about 5 received placebo; per-sample allocation not given. Specimen acquisition occurred on day 63 following the initial vaccine or placebo injection. Method: immunoSEQ multiplex PCR; TCRdb's copy keeps in-frame clones and lacks some. The sample lists about half a million clones, about 88% seen once, with about 1.5% in the top ten. Specimen: peripheral blood, collected in a trial of Ad26.COV2.S vaccine versus placebo. All receptors come from a person aged 18 to 59 who received the Ad26.COV2.S COVID-19 vaccine or a placebo.

This chain links TRBV5-4 with TRBJ2-7; 12 bases are shared with TRBD2. Looked up from germline, CDR1 is SGHNT and CDR2 is YYREEE (reference sequence). The V and J ends lost 3 bases and 4 bases, in that order; junction bases with no gene match: 5. This CDR3 contains 15 residues. CDR3 DNA sequence: TGTGCCAGCAGCTCACTAGCGGGGGGAGCATACGAGCAGTACTTC. It encodes CASSSLAGGAYEQYF.

This rearrangement joins TRBV6-5 to TRBJ1-2; D gene ambiguous. The V gene's germline CDR1 is MNHEY and CDR2 SVGAGI. Trimming took off 1 base at V and 4 bases at J, with 7 bases between the two ends. The CDR3 contains 13 residues. Here the CDR3 DNA reads TGTGCCAGCAGTTACTACGGGAGCTATGGCTACACCTTC. It codes for CASSYYGSYGYTF.

The chain couples TRBV7-6 to TRBJ2-2, with 13 bases that match TRBD2. V was pared by 2 bases and J by 1 base, with 4 bases of the junction left unmatched. This CDR3 is 18 amino acids long. Germline loops: CDR1 SGHVS, CDR2 FNYEAQ. In DNA, the CDR3 is TGTGCCAGCAGCTTATCCGGGACTAGCGGGATGAACACCGGGGAGCTGTTTTTT. Translation gives CASSLSGTSGMNTGELFF.

The chain has TRBV7-9 and TRBJ2-3; the D is unclear. This CDR3 region has 12 residues. Germline lookup yields CDR1 SEHNR and CDR2 FQNEAQ (reference sequence). The CDR3 nucleotides are TGTGGGTCGTCATTTGACACAGATACGCAGTATTTT. Translation gives CGSSFDTDTQYF.

The V gene is TRBV28, the J gene TRBJ2-1, with TRBD2 matching 10 bases. The CDR3 is 15 amino acids. Trimming took 8 bases from V and 4 from J; bases not matched to a gene: 8. CDR1 MDHEN and CDR2 SYDVKM come from the germline V gene. CDR3 coding DNA: TGTGCCAGCCTCACCCCTAGCGGGAGTTACAATGAGCAGTTCTTC. Translating it yields CASLTPSGSYNEQFF.

The chain employs TRBV9 and TRBJ2-3, with 8 bases aligning to TRBD2. J lost 5 bases, V lost 5 bases, and 19 bases had no gene match. This CDR3 contains 18 residues. Germline V gene data show CDR1 as SGDLS and CDR2 as YYNGEE. This CDR3 reads CASSLRRASGRVLDTQYF. The CDR3 DNA reads as TGTGCCAGCAGTCTAAGGAGGGCGAGCGGGAGAGTTCTAGATACGCAGTATTTT.

This clone was found a few times. This chain links TRBV28 with TRBJ1-2, with unresolved D. The V end was cut by 7 bases, the J end by 4 bases, with 7 bases between. The CDR3 sequence is 11 residues long. In germline, CDR1 is MDHEN, CDR2 SYDVKM. In DNA, the CDR3 is TGTGCCAGCACGGAACGCTATGGCTACACCTTC. Translating it yields CASTERYGYTF.

V and J are TRBV5-1 and TRBJ2-7; 11 bases line up with TRBD2. The V gene end was trimmed by 0 bases and the J gene end by 8 bases; junction bases not matched to a gene: 4. The CDR3 is 14 residues long. The germline CDR1 and CDR2 sequences are SGHRS and YFSETQ. CDR3 sequence reads: CASSLDLAGGQQYF. For the CDR3, the DNA is TGCGCCAGCAGCTTGGATTTAGCGGGAGGGCAGCAGTACTTC. Full variable domain (missing parts from reference TRBV5-1 and TRBJ2-7): KAGVTQTPRYLIKTRGQQVTLSCSPISGHRSVSWYQQTPGQGLQFLFEYFSETQRNKGNFPGRFSGRQFSNSRSEMNVSTLELGDSALYLCASSLDLAGGQQYFGPGTRLTVT.

The V gene is TRBV6-5, the J gene TRBJ1-2, with a possible D match to TRBD1 (6 bases). V was cut by 8 bases and J by 6 bases, with 19 bases left in between. Germline CDR1 and CDR2: MNHEY and SVGAGI. CDR3 size: 14 residues. This CDR3 is CASGGREGWNGYTF. The CDR3 region has the DNA TGTGCCAGCGGGGGCCGGGAGGGGTGGAATGGCTACACCTTC.

This rearrangement joins TRBV29-1 to TRBJ2-1; D uncertain. The CDR3 is 14 residues long. Trimming removed 4 bases at V and 8 bases at J, with 18 bases between. Germline V lookup: CDR1 SQVTM, CDR2 ANQGSEA. DNA of the CDR3: TGCAGCGTTGTCCCATCCATGGTCCCATATGAGCAGTTCTTC. Amino acids: CSVVPSMVPYEQFF.

The genes are TRBV27 and TRBJ2-3; 10 nucleotides match TRBD1. The CDR3 spans 18 residues. V was pared by 5 bases and J by 8 bases, with 19 bases of the junction left unmatched. The germline gives CDR1 MNHEY, CDR2 SMNVEV (reference sequence). The CDR3 coding sequence is TGTGCCAGCAGTCCCAATCGACCGGGACAGGGGAAAGCGCGTACGCAGTATTTT. This codes for CASSPNRPGQGKARTQYF.

This chain joins TRBV19 and TRBJ1-5, with 9 bases aligning to TRBD1. This CDR3 has 15 residues. Trimming at V came to 7 bases and at J to 7 bases, leaving 11 bases not matched to a gene. Germline lookup yields CDR1 LNHDA and CDR2 SQIVND (reference sequence). In nucleotides, the CDR3 is TGTGCCAGTAATCCCCCGGGACAGGGAGGCCAGCCCCAGCATTTT. Translating it yields CASNPPGQGGQPQHF.

The chain joins TRBV30 to TRBJ2-7; 11 nucleotides match TRBD2. Trimming took 5 bases from V and 3 from J; bases not matched to a gene: 6. Germline V lookup: CDR1 GTSNPN, CDR2 SVGIG (reference sequence). This CDR3 contains 14 residues. The CDR3 loop reads CAWRIAGGNYEQYF. For the CDR3, the DNA is TGTGCCTGGCGAATAGCGGGGGGGAACTACGAGCAGTACTTC. Combining the CDR3 with reference TRBV30 and TRBJ2-7 gives the whole variable domain SQTIHQWPATLVQPVGSPLSLECTVEGTSNPNLYWYRQAAGRGLQLLFYSVGIGQISSEVPQNLSASRPQDRQFILSSKKLLLSDSGFYLCAWRIAGGNYEQYFGPGTRLTVT.

The rearrangement uses TRBV5-4 and TRBJ2-1, with 11 bases aligning to TRBD2. With 6 bases clipped from V and 3 bases from J, the junction kept 8 bases outside the gene matches. The germline V gene has CDR1 SGHNT and CDR2 YYREEE (reference sequence). CDR3 length: 16 residues. The CDR3, as DNA: TGTGCCAGCACCTCTGGACTAGCGGGCAACTACAATGAGCAGTTCTTC. Encoded protein: CASTSGLAGNYNEQFF.

This clone was picked up one time. This chain uses TRBV7-9 with TRBJ2-3; D gene ambiguous. The CDR3 consists of 14 residues. Trimming left V 4 bases short and J 2 bases short, with 10 bases between. Germline assignment: CDR1 SEHNR and CDR2 FQNEAQ (reference sequence). For the CDR3, the DNA is TGTGCCAGCAGCTACAATACAGCCACAGATACGCAGTATTTT. Translated: CASSYNTATDTQYF.

The chain recombines TRBV19 with TRBJ2-5; 8 bases are shared with TRBD2. With 6 bases clipped from V and 5 bases from J, the junction kept 14 bases outside the gene matches. Germline-derived CDR1 and CDR2 are LNHDA and SQIVND (reference sequence). This CDR3 comprises 16 residues. The CDR3 DNA reads TGTGCCAGTAGCCCGGGACTAGGAAGGATCAGGGAGACCCAGTACTTC. Translating gives CASSPGLGRIRETQYF.

This chain links TRBV30 with TRBJ1-3; D uncertain. The V gene lost 0 bases and the J gene lost 6 bases, with 6 bases spanning the gap. The CDR3 loop spans 12 amino acids. Germline V gives CDR1 GTSNPN, CDR2 SVGIG (reference sequence). DNA for the CDR3: TGTGCCTGGAGTGTCGGAACAAACACCATATATTTT. Translated: CAWSVGTNTIYF.

The V call is TRBV7-9, the J call TRBJ1-1; weak D call: TRBD1 (5 bases). V lost 8 bases and J lost 1, with 17 bases in between. The CDR3 sequence is 15 residues long. The germline CDR1 and CDR2 sequences are SEHNR and FQNEAQ (reference sequence). The CDR3 DNA is TGTGCCAGCGAAGTCCAGGGTCTGGCGAACACTGAAGCTTTCTTT. Protein sequence: CASEVQGLANTEAFF. The variable domain in full, completed from reference TRBV7-9 and TRBJ1-1, reads DTGVSQNPRHKITKRGQNVTFRCDPISEHNRLYWYRQTLGQGPEFLTYFQNEAQLEKSRLLSDRFSAERPKGSFSTLEIQRTEQGDSAMYLCASEVQGLANTEAFFGQGTRLTVV.

CDR3 DNA: TGTGCCAGCAGTTACGGGGAGGGCACTGAAGCTTTCTTT. This gives the protein CASSYGEGTEAFF. This chain joins TRBV6-5 and TRBJ1-1; D gene unclear. Per the germline V gene, CDR1 is MNHEY and CDR2 is SVGAGI. The length of the CDR3 is 13 residues. Trimming left V 2 bases short and J 4 bases short, with 8 bases between.

This sequence joins TRBV5-1 and TRBJ1-6; D unclear. The CDR3 spans 14 residues. Germline CDR1 is SGHRS and CDR2 is YFSETQ. V dropped 0 bases and J dropped 10 bases, with 11 bases sitting between them. The CDR3 DNA sequence: TGCGCCAGCAGCTTGGGGGAGGTAGGATCACCCCTCCACTTT. Translation: CASSLGEVGSPLHF.

The V and J genes are TRBV28 and TRBJ2-5; D gene unclear. Trimming took off 4 bases at V and 4 bases at J, with 7 bases between the two ends. The germline V gene has CDR1 MDHEN and CDR2 SYDVKM. This CDR3 has 12 residues. The CDR3 sequence: CASSSMRETQYF. For the CDR3, the DNA is TGTGCCAGCAGTTCGATGAGAGAGACCCAGTACTTC.

V is TRBV7-9 and J is TRBJ2-7; D remains unclear. The germline V and J ends were trimmed by 3 bases and 0 bases, with 6 bases remaining between them. This CDR3 spans 13 amino acids. Per germline, CDR1 SEHNR and CDR2 FQNEAQ (reference sequence). The CDR3 is CASSFLGSYEQYF. The CDR3 DNA is TGTGCCAGCAGCTTCTTGGGCTCCTACGAGCAGTACTTC.

The J gene is TRBJ2-1, the V gene TRBV7-3, with 8 bases aligning to TRBD2. V dropped 2 bases and J dropped 4; count of bases not matched to a gene: 7. Germline values: CDR1 SGHTA, CDR2 FQGTGA. CDR3 size: 16 residues. The CDR3: CASSLHQAGVYNEQFF. The DNA for the CDR3 is TGTGCCAGCAGCTTACATCAAGCGGGGGTATACAATGAGCAGTTCTTC. Together with reference TRBV7-3 and TRBJ2-1, the CDR3 gives the full variable domain: GAGVSQTPSNKVTEKGKYVELRCDPISGHTALYWYRQSLGQGPEFLIYFQGTGAADDSGLPNDRFFAVRPEGSVSTLKIQRTERGDSAVYLCASSLHQAGVYNEQFFGPGTRLTVL.

CDR3 nucleotide sequence: TGTGCCAGGGGCGGAGGGGGTGAGCAGTTCTTC. Translating gives CARGGGGEQFF. The chain links TRBV2 to TRBJ2-1; D may be TRBD1 or TRBD2 (6 bases each). Germline CDR1 is SNHLY and CDR2 is FYNNEI. V gave up 9 bases and J gave up 9 bases, with 12 bases separating them. The CDR3 runs to 11 residues. Using reference TRBV2 and TRBJ2-1 for the parts outside the CDR3, the full variable domain is EPEVTQTPSHQVTQMGQEVILRCVPISNHLYFYWYRQILGQKVEFLVSFYNNEISEKSEIFDDQFSVERPDGSNFTLKIRSTKLEDSAMYFCARGGGGEQFFGPGTRLTVL.

The chain recombines TRBV4-1 with TRBJ2-2, with 8 bases that match TRBD1. The CDR3 length is 18 residues. V lost 0 bases to trimming and J lost 5 bases; unmatched junction nucleotides: 11. CDR1 and CDR2 (germline): MGHRA, YSYEKL. CDR3 loop: CASSQDWRQGLLTGELFF. CDR3 nucleotide sequence: TGCGCCAGCAGCCAAGATTGGCGACAGGGGCTGTTAACCGGGGAGCTGTTTTTT.

The V gene is TRBV3-1 (or the pseudogene TRBV3-2), the J gene TRBJ2-1; TRBD2 might be the D (6 bases). The CDR3 runs 16 residues. Deletions cut 0 bases from V and 0 bases from J, with 9 bases between. Germline V gives CDR1 LGHDT, CDR2 YNNKEL (reference sequence). The CDR3 is CASSQDLASSYNEQFF. The CDR3 DNA follows: TGTGCCAGCAGCCAAGATCTAGCGAGCTCCTACAATGAGCAGTTCTTC.

The chain has TRBV6-5 and TRBJ2-3; possibly TRBD2 for D (5 bases). V was cut by 7 bases and J by 6 bases, with 14 bases left in between. CDR1 MNHEY and CDR2 SVGAGI come from the germline V gene. The CDR3 spans 13 residues. The CDR3 is CASIASLADTQYF. The DNA of the CDR3 is TGTGCCAGCATAGCGAGCTTGGCGGATACGCAGTATTTT.

This chain links TRBV3-1 (or the pseudogene TRBV3-2) with TRBJ1-2; D not certain. CDR3 size: 11 residues. CDR1 and CDR2 (germline): LGHDT, YNNKEL (reference sequence). The V gene lost 4 bases and the J gene lost 7 bases, with 7 bases spanning the gap. CDR3 sequence reads: CASSLGFGYTF. DNA of the CDR3: TGTGCCAGCAGCCTGGGGTTTGGCTACACCTTC.

This sequence joins TRBV18 and TRBJ1-1, with D possibly matching TRBD1 (5 bases). The CDR3 extends over 13 amino acids. Germline V gene sequence: CDR1 KGHSH, CDR2 LQKENI. Between the trimmed V and J ends, which lost 3 bases and 2 bases, there was a span of 7 bases. The DNA of the CDR3 is TGTGCCAGCTCACCGAGGGACAACACTGAAGCTTTCTTT. It is translated as CASSPRDNTEAFF.

The V gene is TRBV3-1 (or the pseudogene TRBV3-2), the J gene TRBJ1-6; TRBD1 matches 7 bases. The germline V gene encodes CDR1 LGHDT and CDR2 YNNKEL (reference sequence). V trimming: 4 bases; J trimming: 6 bases; junction bases outside the gene matches: 18. The CDR3 spans 19 residues. CDR3 sequence reads: CASSLSLSPGQKLNSPLHF. CDR3 DNA: TGTGCCAGCAGCCTTAGTCTTTCGCCGGGACAGAAACTTAATTCACCCCTCCACTTT.

V gene TRBV7-8 combines with J gene TRBJ2-5; D is undetermined. The CDR3 spans 14 residues. The germline V gene encodes CDR1 SGHVS and CDR2 FQNEAQ. Between the trimmed V and J ends, which lost 0 bases and 5 bases, there was a span of 10 bases. Here the CDR3 DNA reads TGTGCCAGCAGCTTAGCCCCCCTCGTGGAGACCCAGTACTTC. Its translation is CASSLAPLVETQYF.